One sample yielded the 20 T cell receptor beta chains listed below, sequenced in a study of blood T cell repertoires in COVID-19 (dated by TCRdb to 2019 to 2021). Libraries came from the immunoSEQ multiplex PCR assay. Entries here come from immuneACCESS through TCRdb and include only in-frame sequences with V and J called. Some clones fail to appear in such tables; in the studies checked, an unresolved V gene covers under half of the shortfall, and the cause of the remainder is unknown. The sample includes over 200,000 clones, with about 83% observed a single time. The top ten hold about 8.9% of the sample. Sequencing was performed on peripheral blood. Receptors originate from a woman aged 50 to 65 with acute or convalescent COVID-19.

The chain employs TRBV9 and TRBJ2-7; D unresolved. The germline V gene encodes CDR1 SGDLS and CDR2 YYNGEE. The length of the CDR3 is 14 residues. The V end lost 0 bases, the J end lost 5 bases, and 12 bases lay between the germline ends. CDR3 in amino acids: CASSVGLKLDEQYF. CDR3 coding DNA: TGTGCCAGCAGCGTAGGTCTAAAGTTAGACGAGCAGTACTTC.

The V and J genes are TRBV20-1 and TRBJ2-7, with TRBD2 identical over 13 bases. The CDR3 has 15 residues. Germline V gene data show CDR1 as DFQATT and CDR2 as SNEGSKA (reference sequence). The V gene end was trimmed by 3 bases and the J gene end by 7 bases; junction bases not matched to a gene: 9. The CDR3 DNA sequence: TGCAGTGCTAGTAGGACTAGCGGGAGAGGTGGGGAGCAGTACTTC. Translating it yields CSASRTSGRGGEQYF.

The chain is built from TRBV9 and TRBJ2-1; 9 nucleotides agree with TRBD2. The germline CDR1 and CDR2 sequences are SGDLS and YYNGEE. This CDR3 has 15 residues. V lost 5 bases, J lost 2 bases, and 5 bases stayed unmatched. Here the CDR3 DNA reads TGTGCCAGCAGTCCTAGCGGGGATGCCTACAATGAGCAGTTCTTC. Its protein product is CASSPSGDAYNEQFF.

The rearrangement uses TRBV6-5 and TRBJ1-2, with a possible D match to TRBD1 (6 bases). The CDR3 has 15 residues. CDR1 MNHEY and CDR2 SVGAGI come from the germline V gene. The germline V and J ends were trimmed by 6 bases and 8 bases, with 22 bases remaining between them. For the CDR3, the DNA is TGTGCCAGCAGCGGATGGGACAAAGGCACCGGGGGCTACACCTTC. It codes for CASSGWDKGTGGYTF.

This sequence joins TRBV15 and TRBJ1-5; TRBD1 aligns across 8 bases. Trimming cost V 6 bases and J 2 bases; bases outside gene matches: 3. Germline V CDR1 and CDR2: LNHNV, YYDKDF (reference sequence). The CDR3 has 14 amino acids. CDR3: CATRTGVGNQPQHF. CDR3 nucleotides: TGTGCCACCAGGACAGGGGTGGGCAATCAGCCCCAGCATTTT.

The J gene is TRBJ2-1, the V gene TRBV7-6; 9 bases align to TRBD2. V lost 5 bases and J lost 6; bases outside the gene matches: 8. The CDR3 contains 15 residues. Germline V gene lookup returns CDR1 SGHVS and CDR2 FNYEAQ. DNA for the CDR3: TGTGCCAGCAGCACCCGGACTAGCGAGGGCAATGAGCAGTTCTTC. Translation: CASSTRTSEGNEQFF.

This chain's CDR3 is CASRRGQTYEKLFF. The CDR3, as DNA: TGTGCCAGTCGGCGGGGGCAGACTTATGAAAAACTGTTTTTT. This chain connects TRBV27 to TRBJ1-4; a possible D gene is TRBD1 (6 bases). CDR3 size: 14 residues. CDR1 MNHEY and CDR2 SMNVEV come from the germline V gene (reference sequence). Trimming shortened V by 9 bases and J by 6 bases, and 17 bases separated the two germline ends.

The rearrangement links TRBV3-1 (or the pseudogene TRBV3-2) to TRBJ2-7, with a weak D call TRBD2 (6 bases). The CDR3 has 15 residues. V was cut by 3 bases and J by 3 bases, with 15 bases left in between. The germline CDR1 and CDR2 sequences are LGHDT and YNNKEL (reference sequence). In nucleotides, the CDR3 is TGTGCCAGCAGCCAGGGCGGGACCCACGTCTACGAGCAGTACTTC. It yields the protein CASSQGGTHVYEQYF.

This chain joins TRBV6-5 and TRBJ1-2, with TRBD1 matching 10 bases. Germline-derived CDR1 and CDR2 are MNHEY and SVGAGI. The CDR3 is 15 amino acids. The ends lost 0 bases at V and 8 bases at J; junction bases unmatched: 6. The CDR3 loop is CASSYSRQGATGYTF. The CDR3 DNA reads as TGTGCCAGCAGTTACTCCCGACAGGGGGCGACCGGCTACACCTTC.

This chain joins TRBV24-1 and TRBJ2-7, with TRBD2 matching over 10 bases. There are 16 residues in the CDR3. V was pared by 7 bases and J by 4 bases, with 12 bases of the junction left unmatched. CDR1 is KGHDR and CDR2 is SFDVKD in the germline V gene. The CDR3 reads CATRFPELAGLYEQYF. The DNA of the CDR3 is TGTGCCACCAGATTCCCCGAACTAGCGGGACTATACGAGCAGTACTTC.

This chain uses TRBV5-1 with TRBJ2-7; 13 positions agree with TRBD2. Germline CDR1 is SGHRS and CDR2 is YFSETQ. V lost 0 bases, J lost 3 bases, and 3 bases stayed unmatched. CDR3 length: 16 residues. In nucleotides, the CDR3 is TGCGCCAGCAGCTTGGTTCGGACTAGCGGGAGCTACGAGCAGTACTTC. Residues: CASSLVRTSGSYEQYF. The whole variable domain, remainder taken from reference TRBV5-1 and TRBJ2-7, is KAGVTQTPRYLIKTRGQQVTLSCSPISGHRSVSWYQQTPGQGLQFLFEYFSETQRNKGNFPGRFSGRQFSNSRSEMNVSTLELGDSALYLCASSLVRTSGSYEQYFGPGTRLTVT.

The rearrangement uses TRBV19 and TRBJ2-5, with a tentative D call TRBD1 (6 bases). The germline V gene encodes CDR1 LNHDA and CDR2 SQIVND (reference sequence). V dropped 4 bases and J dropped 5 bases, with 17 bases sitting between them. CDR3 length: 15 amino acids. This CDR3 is CASSSARGGRETQYF. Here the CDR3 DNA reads TGTGCCAGTAGTAGTGCACGAGGGGGTAGGGAGACCCAGTACTTC.

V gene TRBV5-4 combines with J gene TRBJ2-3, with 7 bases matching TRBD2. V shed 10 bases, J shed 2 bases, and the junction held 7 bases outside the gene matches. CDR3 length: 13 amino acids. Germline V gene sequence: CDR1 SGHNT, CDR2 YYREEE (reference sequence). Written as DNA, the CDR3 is TGTGCCGCCCGAAGCGGGAACACAGATACGCAGTATTTT. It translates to CAARSGNTDTQYF. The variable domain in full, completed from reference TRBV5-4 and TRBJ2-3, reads ETGVTQSPTHLIKTRGQQVTLRCSSQSGHNTVSWYQQALGQGPQFIFQYYREEENGRGNFPPRFSGLQFPNYSSELNVNALELDDSALYLCAARSGNTDTQYFGPGTRLTVL.

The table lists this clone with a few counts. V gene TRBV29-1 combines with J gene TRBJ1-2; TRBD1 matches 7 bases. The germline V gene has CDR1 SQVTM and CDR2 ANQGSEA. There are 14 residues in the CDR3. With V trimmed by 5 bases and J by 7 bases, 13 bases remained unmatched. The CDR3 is CSVQKGGRASGYTF. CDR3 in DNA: TGCAGCGTTCAAAAAGGGGGCAGGGCCAGTGGCTACACCTTC. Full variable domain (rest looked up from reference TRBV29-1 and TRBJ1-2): SAVISQKPSRDICQRGTSLTIQCQVDSQVTMMFWYRQQPGQSLTLIATANQGSEATYESGFVIDKFPISRPNLTFSTLTVSNMSPEDSSIYLCSVQKGGRASGYTFGSGTRLTVV.

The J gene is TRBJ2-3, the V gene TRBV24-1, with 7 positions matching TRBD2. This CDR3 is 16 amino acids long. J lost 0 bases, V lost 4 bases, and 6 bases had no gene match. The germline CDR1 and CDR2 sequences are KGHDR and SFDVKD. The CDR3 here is CATSDLGGRSTDTQYF. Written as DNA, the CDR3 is TGTGCCACCAGTGACCTCGGCGGGAGAAGCACAGATACGCAGTATTTT.

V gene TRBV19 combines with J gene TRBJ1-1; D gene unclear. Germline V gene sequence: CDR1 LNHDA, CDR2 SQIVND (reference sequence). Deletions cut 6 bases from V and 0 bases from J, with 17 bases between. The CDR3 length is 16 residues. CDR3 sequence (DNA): TGTGCCAGTAGCCACCGAATAAAGGGAGTGAACACTGAAGCTTTCTTT. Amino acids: CASSHRIKGVNTEAFF.

Here the CDR3 DNA reads TGTGCCAGCAGCTTGGGGGGACTACCTGGGGCCAACGTCCTGACTTTC. This sequence encodes CASSLGGLPGANVLTF. The genes are TRBV5-4 and TRBJ2-6, with 7 bases matching TRBD2. This CDR3 comprises 16 residues. CDR1 is SGHNT and CDR2 is YYREEE in the germline V gene (reference sequence). V was pared by 0 bases and J by 2 bases, with 2 bases of the junction left unmatched.

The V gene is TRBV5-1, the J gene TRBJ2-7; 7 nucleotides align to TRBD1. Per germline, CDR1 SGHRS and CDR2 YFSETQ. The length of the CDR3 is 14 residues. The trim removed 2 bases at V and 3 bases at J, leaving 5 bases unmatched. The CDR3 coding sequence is TGCGCCAGCAGCTTAGAGGGGGCTATCTACGAGCAGTACTTC. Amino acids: CASSLEGAIYEQYF.

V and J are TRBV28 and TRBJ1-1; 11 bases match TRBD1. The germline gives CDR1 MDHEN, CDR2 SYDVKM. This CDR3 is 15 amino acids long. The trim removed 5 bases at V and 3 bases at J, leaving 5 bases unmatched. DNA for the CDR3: TGTGCCAGCAGTCCGCGGACAGGGGGCCACACTGAAGCTTTCTTT. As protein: CASSPRTGGHTEAFF.

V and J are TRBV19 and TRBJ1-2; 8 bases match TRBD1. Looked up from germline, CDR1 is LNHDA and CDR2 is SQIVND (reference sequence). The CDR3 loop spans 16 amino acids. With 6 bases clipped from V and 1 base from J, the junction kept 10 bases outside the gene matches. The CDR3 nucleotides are TGTGCCAGTAGAAGGGGAGCCGGACAGGGTAACTATGGCTACACCTTC. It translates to CASRRGAGQGNYGYTF.